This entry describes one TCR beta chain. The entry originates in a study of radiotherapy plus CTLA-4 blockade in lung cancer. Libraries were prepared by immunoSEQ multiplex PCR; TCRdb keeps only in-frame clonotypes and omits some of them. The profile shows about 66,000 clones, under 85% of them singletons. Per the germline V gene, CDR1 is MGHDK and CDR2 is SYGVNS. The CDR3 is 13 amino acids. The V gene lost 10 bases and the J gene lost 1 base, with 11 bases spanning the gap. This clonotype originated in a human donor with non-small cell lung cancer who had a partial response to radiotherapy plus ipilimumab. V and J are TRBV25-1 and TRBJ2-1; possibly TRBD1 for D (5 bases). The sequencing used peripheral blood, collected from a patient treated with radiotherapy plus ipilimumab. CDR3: CATETDSYNEQFF. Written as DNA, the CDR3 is TGTGCCACCGAGACAGATTCCTACAATGAGCAGTTCTTC.